This T cell receptor beta chain emerged from a study of blood T cell repertoires in COVID-19. Study-wide background: The United States, Italy and Spain supplied acute and convalescent COVID-19 samples. The cDNA or gDNA used as material had been derived from T cells, B-cell-depleted T cells, or PBMCs.

Trimming cost V 6 bases and J 4 bases, with 9 bases left between them. This CDR3 is built from 12 residues. Looked up from germline, CDR1 is MDHEN and CDR2 is SYDVKM. Method: immunoSEQ multiplex PCR; TCRdb's copy keeps in-frame clones and lacks some. The sample shows some 280,000 clones, approximately 91% of them seen only once. The TCR sequence derives from a woman aged 55-75 years with acute or convalescent COVID-19. What was sequenced was peripheral blood. J is TRBJ1-1 and V is TRBV28; D remains unclear. CDR3 in DNA: TGTGCCAGCAGGCCCAGTGGCACTGAAGCTTTCTTT. This sequence encodes CASRPSGTEAFF.